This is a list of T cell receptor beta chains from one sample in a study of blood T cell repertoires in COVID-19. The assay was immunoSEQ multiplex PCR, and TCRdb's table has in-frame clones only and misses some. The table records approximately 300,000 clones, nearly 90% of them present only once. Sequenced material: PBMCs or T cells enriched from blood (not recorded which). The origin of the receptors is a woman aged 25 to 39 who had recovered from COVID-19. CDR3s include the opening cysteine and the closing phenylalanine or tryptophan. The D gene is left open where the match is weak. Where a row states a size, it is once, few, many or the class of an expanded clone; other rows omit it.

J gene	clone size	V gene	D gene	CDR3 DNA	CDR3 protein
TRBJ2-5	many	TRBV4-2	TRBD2	TGTGCCAGCAGCCAATCTCCGGGACTAGCGGGGCAAGAGACCCAGTACTTC	CASSQSPGLAGQETQYF
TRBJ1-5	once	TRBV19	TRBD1	TGTGCCAGTAGTCGCGTAAAGGGGGCGGTAGGCAATCAGCCCCAGCATTTT	CASSRVKGAVGNQPQHF
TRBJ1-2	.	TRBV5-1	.	TGCGCCAGCAGCCCCGGAGGTGGCTACACCTTC	CASSPGGGYTF
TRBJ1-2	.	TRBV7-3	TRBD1	TGTGCCAGCAGCCTCGGCACAGGGGATGGCTACACCTTC	CASSLGTGDGYTF
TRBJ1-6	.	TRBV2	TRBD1	TGTGCCAGCAGGGGACAGGGAAATTCACCCCTCCACTTT	CASRGQGNSPLHF
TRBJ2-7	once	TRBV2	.	TGTGCCAGCAGGAGATCTACTGAGGCGGACGAGCAGTACTTC	CASRRSTEADEQYF
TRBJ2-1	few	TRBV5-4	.	TGTGCCAGCAGCTTTAGTGCGGACTTCGGCGATGAGCAGTTCTTC	CASSFSADFGDEQFF
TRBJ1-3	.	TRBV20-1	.	TGCAGTGCTAGATCTGACACCATATATTTT	CSARSDTIYF
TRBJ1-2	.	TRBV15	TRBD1	TGTGCCACCAACCCAGGGGGGAGCCTCGGGCGCTACACCTTC	CATNPGGSLGRYTF
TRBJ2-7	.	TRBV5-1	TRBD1	TGCGCCAGCAGAGCTTCCACAGGGGATAGTAACGAGCAGTACTTC	CASRASTGDSNEQYF
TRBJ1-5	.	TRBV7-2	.	TGTGCCAGCAGCTTAGATCCAATCAATCAGCCCCAGCATTTT	CASSLDPINQPQHF
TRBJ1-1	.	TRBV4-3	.	TGCGCCAGCAGCCAAGACCGAGACACTGAAGCTTTCTTT	CASSQDRDTEAFF
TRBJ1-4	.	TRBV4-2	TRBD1	TGTGCCAGCAGCCCCGGACAGGCCCTTAATGAAAAACTGTTTTTT	CASSPGQALNEKLFF
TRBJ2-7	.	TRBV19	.	TGTGCCAGTAGGGGCCGATCCACCTACGAGCAGTACTTC	CASRGRSTYEQYF
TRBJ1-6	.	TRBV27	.	TGTGCCAGCAGTTCGCAGGGGAGGGATTCACCCCTCCACTTT	CASSSQGRDSPLHF
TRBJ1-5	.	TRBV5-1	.	TGCGCCAGCAGCTTGGATCCTCAGTCCAGGGATCACCAGCATTTT	CASSLDPQSRDHQHF
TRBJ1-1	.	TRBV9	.	TGTGCCAGCAGCCTAATCACCGGCGGGGCCACTGAAGCTTTCTTT	CASSLITGGATEAFF
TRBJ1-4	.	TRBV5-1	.	TGCGCCAGCAGCCCCGTGGCGGGGCCTAGGGAAAAACTGTTTTTT	CASSPVAGPREKLFF
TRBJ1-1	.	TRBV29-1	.	TGCAGCGTCGCCGAGGACACTGAAGCTTTCTTT	CSVAEDTEAFF
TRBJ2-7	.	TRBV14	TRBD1	TGTGCCAGCAGCCAAAACCAGGGACAGGGCCCCCACGAGCAGTACTTC	CASSQNQGQGPHEQYF
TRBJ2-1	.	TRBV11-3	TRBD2	TGTGCCAGCAGCTTAGGTCGTTCCGAGCGGGGGGGCTCCTACAATGAGCAGTTCTTC	CASSLGRSERGGSYNEQFF
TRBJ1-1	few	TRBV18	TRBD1	TGTGCCAGCTCACCAGCGACAGGGGAGACTGAAGCTTTCTTT	CASSPATGETEAFF
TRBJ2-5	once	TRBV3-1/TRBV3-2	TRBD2	TGTGCCAGCAGCCAACTTAGCGGGGGCACCCAGTACTTC	CASSQLSGGTQYF
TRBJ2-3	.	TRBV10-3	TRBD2	TGTGCGTGTCGGGGGGAAAGCACAGATACGCAGTATTTT	CACRGESTDTQYF
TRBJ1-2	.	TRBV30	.	TGTGCCTGGGCCGGAGACAGTCCTAACTATGGCTACACCTTC	CAWAGDSPNYGYTF
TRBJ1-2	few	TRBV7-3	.	.	CASSFGSGGGYTF
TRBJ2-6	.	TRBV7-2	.	TGTGCCAGCACTTCAGGGGTCTCTGGGGCCAACGTCCTGACTTTC	CASTSGVSGANVLTF
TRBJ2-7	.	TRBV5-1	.	TGCGCCAGCGCGGTAGCCCCTCCGTCCTACGAGCAGTACTTC	CASAVAPPSYEQYF
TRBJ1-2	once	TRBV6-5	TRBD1	TGTGCCAGCAGAGAGGGACAGGGTCCCCTCTATGGCTACACCTTC	CASREGQGPLYGYTF
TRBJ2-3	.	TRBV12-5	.	TGTGCTAGTGGTTTGGGACTGTCCACAGATACGCAGTATTTT	CASGLGLSTDTQYF
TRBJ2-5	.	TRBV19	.	TGTGCCAGTAGTATCCGGGATCCAGGAGAGACCCAGTACTTC	CASSIRDPGETQYF
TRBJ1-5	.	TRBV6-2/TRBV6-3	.	TGTGCCAGCAGTCCCCTGGCGGGGGCGTTGGATCAGCCCCAGCATTTT	CASSPLAGALDQPQHF
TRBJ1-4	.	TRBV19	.	TGTGCCAGTAGTATCCAGGATAATGAAAAACTGTTTTTT	CASSIQDNEKLFF
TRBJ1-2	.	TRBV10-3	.	TGTGCCATCAGCCAATCCTCCCCCGGGGGCTACACCTTC	CAISQSSPGGYTF
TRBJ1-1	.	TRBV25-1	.	TGTGCCAGCAGTAGGCGCGGCACTGAAGCTTTCTTT	CASSRRGTEAFF